This TCR beta chain was sequenced in a study of CD8 T cells in Susac syndrome. In blood CD8+ and CD4+ T cells, TCR beta underwent sequencing. The authors negatively isolated CD8+ and CD4+ T cells and FACS-enriched TEMRA cells. Turning to this clonotype: What it recognizes is unknown.

General study results and limits: The study admitted that it had a relatively small number of individuals in its TCR sequencing and HLA analysis.

A quantity of roughly 0.5 to 1 ug RNA underwent reverse transcription using random hexamers. The method of amplification for TCR beta CDR3 was immunoSEQ multiplex PCR, covering 54 Vbeta and 13 Jbeta. One entry per CDR3 protein results from TCRdb running MiXCR on the immunoSEQ multiplex PCR reads. The repertoire holds some 110,000 distinct CDR3 sequences, approximately 93% seen once, with approximately 0.31% in the top ten. V lost 5 bases, J lost 6 bases, and 6 bases stayed unmatched. This CDR3 has 13 amino acids. Germline-derived CDR1 and CDR2 are SNHLY and FYNNEI. The receptor comes from a human donor with multiple sclerosis. The rearrangement links TRBV2 to TRBJ2-7; 8 positions match TRBD1. Sequencing was performed on CD8+ T cells from PBMCs. The CDR3 DNA sequence: TGTGCCAGCAGTCGGACAGGGTCGCGCGAGCAGTACGTC. Amino acids: CASSRTGSREQYV.